This is a list of T cell receptor beta chains from one sample in a study of regulatory T cells in long-lasting Graves disease. MiXCR, applied by TCRdb to the multiplex PCR reads, yields one record per CDR3 protein. The table records about 470,000 distinct CDR3 sequences, more than 20% of them present only once. The specimen was peripheral blood mononuclear cells (PBMCs), collected when the disease was refractory, from a patient treated with antithyroid drugs. These TCRs come from a female donor with Graves disease. Each CDR3 is given with its conserved first and last residue. D genes are given only for firm matches. Size is omitted from some rows. Given values are once, few, many or a class for expanded clones.

TRBV15	TRBJ1-1	many	TRBD1	CATSRDWVDRGVDAFF	TGTGCCACCAGCAGAGATTGGGTGGACAGGGGCGTGGATGCTTTCTTT
TRBV19	TRBJ2-2	many	TRBD2	CASSIGGTGELFF	TGTGCCAGCAGCATCGGGGGGACCGGGGAGCTGTTTTTT
TRBV28	TRBJ2-7	many	TRBD1	CASIPGGETGGIEQYF	TGTGCCAGCATTCCAGGGGGCGAGACAGGGGGAATCGAGCAGTACTTC
TRBV6-6	TRBJ2-2	few	-	CASSYSGESSVINTGELFF	TGTGCCAGCAGTTACTCGGGGGAAAGCAGCGTTATCAACACCGGGGAGCTGTTTTTT
TRBV10-3	TRBJ2-7	-	TRBD2	CARGRREGVKDEQYF	TGTGCCCGTGGCCGGCGGGAGGGAGTCAAGGACGAGCAGTACTTC
TRBV20-1	TRBJ1-2	few	-	CSAPLLGSGDYGYTF	TGCAGTGCCCCTCTTCTAGGGTCGGGGGACTATGGCTACACCTTC
TRBV6-5	TRBJ2-7	many	-	CASSYPTGYKDEQYF	TGTGCCAGCAGTTATCCGACAGGTTACAAGGACGAGCAGTACTTC
TRBV15	TRBJ2-7	many	TRBD2	CATSGASGNYEQYF	TGTGCCACCAGCGGGGCTAGCGGGAACTACGAGCAGTACTTC
TRBV3-1	TRBJ1-1	-	-	CASSQWRGWTEAFF	TGTGCCAGCAGTCAATGGAGGGGGTGGACTGAAGCTTTCTTT
TRBV28	TRBJ1-1	-	TRBD1	CASGQVGTEAFF	TGTGCCAGCGGACAGGTAGGCACTGAAGCTTTCTTT
TRBV30	TRBJ2-5	many	TRBD2	CAWFSTAGGPVGETQYF	TGTGCCTGGTTTTCGACAGCGGGAGGGCCGGTGGGGGAGACCCAGTACTTC
TRBV3-1	TRBJ2-7	few	TRBD1	CASSHGQALLWEQYF	TGTGCCAGCAGCCATGGACAGGCCCTTCTATGGGAGCAGTACTTC
TRBV15	TRBJ1-6	-	-	CATSRENSPLHF	TGTGCCACCAGCAGAGAGAATTCACCCCTCCACTTT
TRBV7-3	TRBJ2-3	-	-	CASSMTSSTDTQYF	TGTGCCAGCAGCATGACTAGTAGCACAGATACGCAGTATTTT
TRBV3-1	TRBJ2-7	many	-	CASSQDDGSYEQYF	TGTGCCAGCAGCCAAGATGACGGCTCCTACGAGCAGTACTTC
TRBV19	TRBJ1-4	-	TRBD1	CASRGQFSTNEKLFF	TGTGCCAGTAGGGGACAGTTCTCAACTAATGAAAAACTGTTTTTT
TRBV7-2	TRBJ2-6	few	TRBD1	CASSRRGQGVSGANVLTF	TGTGCCAGCAGCCGGAGGGGACAGGGTGTCTCTGGGGCCAACGTCCTGACTTTC
TRBV5-5	TRBJ1-5	few	-	CASSLALGNQPQHF	TGTGCCAGCAGCTTGGCCCTAGGCAATCAGCCCCAGCATTTT
TRBV7-9	TRBJ2-6	-	-	CASSPWGISGANVLTF	TGTGCCAGCAGCCCCTGGGGAATATCTGGGGCCAACGTCCTGACTTTC
TRBV20-1	TRBJ2-5	-	TRBD2	CSARDGTSGRVGQETQYF	TGCAGTGCTAGAGATGGGACTAGCGGGAGGGTCGGGCAAGAGACCCAGTACTTC
TRBV7-2	TRBJ2-7	-	-	CASSSVGTYYEQYF	TGTGCCAGCAGCTCAGTGGGGACTTACTACGAGCAGTACTTC
TRBV12-3/TRBV12-4	TRBJ1-6	-	-	CASRWQGNPPLHF	TGTGCCAGCAGGTGGCAGGGAAATCCACCCCTCCACTTT
TRBV28	TRBJ2-5	many	-	CASSFVLIQETQYF	TGTGCCAGCAGTTTTGTGTTGATCCAAGAGACCCAGTACTTC
TRBV5-6	TRBJ1-1	-	TRBD1	CASSSGTGGFAFF	TGTGCCAGCAGCTCCGGGACAGGGGGATTCGCTTTCTTT
TRBV29-1	TRBJ2-7	-	-	CSVVTNDAYEQYF	TGCAGCGTTGTTACGAACGACGCCTACGAGCAGTACTTC
TRBV5-1	TRBJ2-5	once	TRBD2	CASSLTSGRLETQYF	TGCGCCAGCAGCTTGACTAGCGGGAGATTGGAGACCCAGTACTTC